This paragraph covers one TCR beta chain sequence. Its antigen remains unknown. These data are taken from a study of identical twins. The cDNA had a unique molecular identifier and a template-switch universal primer site. TCRdb re-called the 5' RACE reads with MiXCR, one entry per CDR3 protein. The top ten clones hold less than 2% of a sample with roughly 200,000 distinct CDR3 sequences, around 6.9% of them seen once. This CDR3 has 14 amino acids. The V and J ends lost 5 bases and 4 bases respectively, with 12 bases between them. Findings and caveats of the study: The study based its conclusions on cross-sectional statistical analysis and did not follow the same donors.

These records were also assigned to another study, of yellow fever vaccine responses in identical twins. That work contributes: Twins' vaccine T cell responses reportedly seemed partly convergent and partly personalized.

Sequenced: memory (CD45RO+) T cells sorted from blood. The V and J genes are TRBV12-3 or TRBV12-4 and TRBJ1-5, with D possibly matching TRBD1 (5 bases). This clonotype originated in a woman between 18 and 29 years old in good health. The DNA for the CDR3 is TGTGCCAGCAGTACGACAGCCCCGAATCAGCCCCAGCATTTT. Its protein product is CASSTTAPNQPQHF.